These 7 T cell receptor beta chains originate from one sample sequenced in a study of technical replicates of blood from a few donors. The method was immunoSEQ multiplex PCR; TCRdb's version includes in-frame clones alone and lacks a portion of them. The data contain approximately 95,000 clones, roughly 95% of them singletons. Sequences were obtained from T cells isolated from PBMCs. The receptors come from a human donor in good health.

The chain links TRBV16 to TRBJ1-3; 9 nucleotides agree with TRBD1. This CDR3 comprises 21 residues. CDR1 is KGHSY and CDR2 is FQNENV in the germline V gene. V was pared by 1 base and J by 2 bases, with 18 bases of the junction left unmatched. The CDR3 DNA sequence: TGTGCCAGCAGCCAATATTATTTGGACAGGGGTAAACTTATTCCTGGAAACACCATATATTTT. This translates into CASSQYYLDRGKLIPGNTIYF.

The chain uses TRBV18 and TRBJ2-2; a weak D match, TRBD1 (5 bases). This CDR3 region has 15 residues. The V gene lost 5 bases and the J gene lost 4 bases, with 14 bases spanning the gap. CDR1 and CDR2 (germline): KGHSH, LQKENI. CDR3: CASSGSGRVTGELFF. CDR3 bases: TGTGCCAGCTCAGGCAGTGGCAGGGTCACCGGGGAGCTGTTTTTT.

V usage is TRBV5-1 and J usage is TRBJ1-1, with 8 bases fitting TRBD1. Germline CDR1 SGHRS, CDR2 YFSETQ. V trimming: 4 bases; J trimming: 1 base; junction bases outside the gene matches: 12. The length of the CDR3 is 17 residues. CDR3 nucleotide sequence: TGCGCCAGCAGCCGCGAGCCCTCGACAGGGGCGAACACTGAAGCTTTCTTT. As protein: CASSREPSTGANTEAFF.

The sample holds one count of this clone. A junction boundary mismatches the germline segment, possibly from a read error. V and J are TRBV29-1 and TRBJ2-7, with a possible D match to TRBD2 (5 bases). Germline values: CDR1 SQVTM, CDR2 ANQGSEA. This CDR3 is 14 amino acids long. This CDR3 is CSVEGETYTYEQYF. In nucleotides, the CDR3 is TGCAGCGTTGAAGGGGAGACATATACCTATGAGCAGTACTTC.

In DNA, the CDR3 is TGTGCCAGCAGAAAGGGGGGGACGAACACTGAAGCTTTCTTT. This sequence encodes CASRKGGTNTEAFF. The V gene is TRBV2, the J gene TRBJ1-1, with TRBD1 as a possible D gene (6 bases). There are 14 residues in the CDR3. Trimming removed 6 bases from V and 1 base from J, with 12 bases in between. Per the germline V gene, CDR1 is SNHLY and CDR2 is FYNNEI. Supplemented by reference TRBV2 and TRBJ1-1, the full variable domain reads EPEVTQTPSHQVTQMGQEVILRCVPISNHLYFYWYRQILGQKVEFLVSFYNNEISEKSEIFDDQFSVERPDGSNFTLKIRSTKLEDSAMYFCASRKGGTNTEAFFGQGTRLTVV.

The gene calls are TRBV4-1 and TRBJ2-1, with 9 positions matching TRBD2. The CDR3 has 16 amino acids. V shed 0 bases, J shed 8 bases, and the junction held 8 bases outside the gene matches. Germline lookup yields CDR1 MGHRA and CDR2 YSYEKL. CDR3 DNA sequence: TGCGCCAGCAGCCAAGATCCTGCGGGAGGGCCCGATGAGCAGTTCTTC. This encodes CASSQDPAGGPDEQFF.

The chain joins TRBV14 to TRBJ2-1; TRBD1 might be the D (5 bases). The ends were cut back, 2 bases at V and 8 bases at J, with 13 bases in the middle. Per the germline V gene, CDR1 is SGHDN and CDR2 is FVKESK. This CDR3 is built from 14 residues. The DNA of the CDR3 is TGTGCCAGCAGCCAACCCTCAAGGGGCGATGAGCAGTTCTTC. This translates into CASSQPSRGDEQFF.